This T cell receptor beta chain stems from a study of early T cells in non-severe SARS-CoV-2 infection. In the study overall: The input, bulk RNA from unsorted whole blood, was sequenced, and chains were unpaired. The study, taken as a whole, reports: The VDJdb matching leaned toward anti-spike CD8 responses and overlooked private and CD4 specificities.

V was pared by 7 bases and J by 3 bases, with 19 bases between. The CDR3 contains 15 residues. Germline loops: CDR1 SNHLY, CDR2 FYNNEI. The library protocol tagged individual cDNA molecules with unique molecular identifiers. MiXCR, run by TCRdb on the 5' RACE reads, gives a single entry per CDR3 protein. The sample includes around 30,000 distinct CDR3 sequences, approximately 5.9% of them seen just once. Ten or more counts support this clonotype. Its antigen is still unknown. The receptor's source is an adult who was a healthcare worker with PCR-confirmed SARS-CoV-2 infection or an uninfected control (not recorded which). Sequencing was carried out using whole blood. V usage is TRBV2 and J usage is TRBJ2-7; the D gene could be TRBD1 or TRBD2 (5 bases each). In DNA, the CDR3 is TGTGCCAGCACCGCTCCCTGGGGACGGGACTACGAGCAGTACTTC. Translated: CASTAPWGRDYEQYF.